What follows is one T cell receptor (beta chain) and its context. This receptor's antigen is unknown. No qualities accompany the bases; no much larger clone lies one base away. Receptor amplification or capture employed the immunoSEQ multiplex PCR assay. Rearranged TCR beta chain sequences were amplified using the hsTCRB Kit according to the manufacturer's protocol. TCRB libraries were sequenced on an Illumina MiSeq. Under the source paper's analysis protocol: The kit vendor's proprietary platform handled demultiplexing, trimming and gene mapping. TCRdb stores this immuneACCESS table with in-frame sequences only. Part of the clones is absent; in the studies checked, under half of the shortfall reflects unresolved V genes, and no reason is known for the rest. V and J calls and clone size are copied from that table; D and trimming were computed from the DNA. The sample profile shows some 30,000 clones; around 90% of them were found once. Less than 25% of the sample belongs to the ten largest clones.

The sample comes from a study of a mutant IDH1 vaccine in newly diagnosed glioma (dated by TCRdb to about 2021). Concerning the study at large: Across visits V03 through V10, patients got a total of eight vaccinations, given in weeks 1, 3, 5, 7, 11, 15, 19 and 23. Vaccination was initiated 4-6 weeks after radiotherapy alone, or concurrently with temozolomide cycles in the chemotherapy-containing groups. Of the 32 patients who were treated, about 60% were male and about 40% were female, and the mean age was roughly 40 years. Prior to enrollment, standard therapy consisting of radiotherapy alone, temozolomide alone, or radiochemotherapy with temozolomide had been administered to patients, with the combination being received by most patients. Peripheral blood samples were drawn at six visits, namely V03 (baseline), V05, V07, V10, V12 and V13. For exploratory analyses, longitudinal TCRB deep sequencing was carried out in 25 to 30 treated patients wherever samples were available. Study-wide conclusions, independent of this receptor: PBMC samples for TCRB deep sequencing were selected based on availability. Across multiple MHC alleles, vaccine-induced immune responses were seen in 90% to 95% of patients. No apparent relationship was observed between pseudoprogression and alterations in the top peripheral T cell clonotypes detected by TCRB sequencing. It was noted by the authors that analyses of patient blood samples could not be reproduced owing to sample limitations.

The germline V gene provides CDR1 MNHEY and CDR2 SVGAGI. The cysteine opens and the phenylalanine closes a CDR3 of 15 amino acids. Just CDR3 DNA is preserved here, 45 bases in frame from base 1. After removal of 6 bases from V and 9 bases from J, the junction retains 9 bases not matched to a gene. The time point tag for this specimen amounts to: week 11, during vaccination. A 20-mer mutant IDH1 peptide at 300 micrograms in Montanide made up each vaccine dose, which was injected subcutaneously together with topical imiquimod. Donors had newly diagnosed WHO grade 3 or 4 IDH1-mutant astrocytomas with loss of nuclear ATRX. The samples were drawn from NOA16, a multicentre, single-arm, open-label phase I trial in Germany that tested a mutant IDH1 peptide vaccine in humans for the first time. Genomic DNA for TCRB sequencing was extracted from EDTA blood using the DNeasy Blood and Tissue Kit.

The chain joins TRBV6-5 to TRBJ1-6; 9 bases in the junction line up with TRBD1. The clonotype originates from a man between 18 and 35 years old with glioma. Here the sequenced sample was PBMCs, taken from a glioma patient whose treatment included an IDH1 peptide vaccine. The DNA reads TGTGCCAGCAGCGATACCGGACAGGGGAGTTCACCCCTCCACTTT. It is translated as CASSDTGQGSSPLHF.